One and the same sample provided the 20 T cell receptor beta chains below, sequenced in a study of cytotoxic CD8 clonotypes in ibrutinib-treated CLL. Assay used: immunoSEQ multiplex PCR; TCRdb lists only in-frame clones, some missing. The data hold 150,000 to 200,000 clones, with roughly 84% observed a single time. The material sequenced was PBMCs, taken at disease progression, from a patient treated with ibrutinib. Every receptor here comes from a human donor with chronic lymphocytic leukemia.

The chain recombines TRBV27 with TRBJ1-1; 9 bases are a match to TRBD1. Germline V gene sequence: CDR1 MNHEY, CDR2 SMNVEV (reference sequence). The V and J ends lost 5 bases and 10 bases, in that order; junction bases with no gene match: 23. This CDR3 spans 18 amino acids. For the CDR3, the DNA is TGTGCCAGCAGTCCTCGAGGGGACAGGGAAGTGGTGTCGATATTAGCTTTCTTT. Its protein product is CASSPRGDREVVSILAFF.

The chain joins TRBV6-6 to TRBJ1-1; 7 positions match TRBD1. Germline CDR1 reads MNHNY; CDR2 reads SVGAGI (reference sequence). The CDR3 totals 16 residues. The ends lost 6 bases at V and 1 base at J; junction bases unmatched: 11. In DNA, the CDR3 is TGTGCCAGCAGAGACCAACAGGGGACGAAGAACACTGAAGCTTTCTTT. Translation gives CASRDQQGTKNTEAFF.

The chain joins TRBV27 to TRBJ1-2, with 7 bases aligning to TRBD1. Trimming cost V 6 bases and J 4 bases; bases outside gene matches: 5. The CDR3 is 13 residues long. Germline CDR1 MNHEY, CDR2 SMNVEV (reference sequence). CDR3 DNA sequence: TGTGCCAGCAGCACAGGGGAGGGCTATGGCTACACCTTC. This gives the protein CASSTGEGYGYTF.

This clone was observed a few times. The genes are TRBV28 and TRBJ1-1; no clear D gene. Germline CDR1 reads MDHEN; CDR2 reads SYDVKM. CDR3 length: 15 residues. V gave up 3 bases and J gave up 5 bases, with 16 bases separating them. CDR3 DNA sequence: TGTGCCAGCAGTTTGCGTAACGCAGTTCAAACTGAAGCTTTCTTT. Translated, it gives CASSLRNAVQTEAFF. The full variable domain, its missing parts supplied by reference TRBV28 and TRBJ1-1, is DVKVTQSSRYLVKRTGEKVFLECVQDMDHENMFWYRQDPGLGLRLIYFSYDVKMKEKGDIPEGYSVSREKKERFSLILESASTNQTSMYLCASSLRNAVQTEAFFGQGTRLTVV.

This rearrangement joins TRBV11-3 to TRBJ2-7; D ambiguous. The CDR3 is made up of 15 amino acids. CDR1 is SGHNT and CDR2 is YENEEA in the germline V gene. V lost 5 bases to trimming and J lost 5 bases, with 19 bases between them. The CDR3 nucleotides read TGTGCCAGCAGCATCCTAGGAGCGTTTGGGAACGAGCAGTACTTC. It encodes CASSILGAFGNEQYF.

This clone appeared once. CDR3 bases: TGTGCCAGCAACGACGGACGGAGGGTTTTAGGCTACACCTTC. Translating it yields CASNDGRRVLGYTF. The chain is built from TRBV19 and TRBJ1-2; the D is unclear. This CDR3 has 14 residues. Germline V gene sequence: CDR1 LNHDA, CDR2 SQIVND (reference sequence). The germline V and J ends were trimmed by 9 bases and 8 bases, with 22 bases remaining between them.

The rearrangement links TRBV11-3 to TRBJ1-1; D ambiguous. CDR1 and CDR2 (germline): SGHNT, YENEEA. This CDR3 contains 15 residues. Trimming stripped 6 bases from V and 0 bases from J, with 14 bases between. The CDR3: CASSPGGVMNTEAFF. The CDR3 region has the DNA TGTGCCAGCAGTCCGGGTGGGGTTATGAACACTGAAGCTTTCTTT.

The rearrangement links TRBV14 to TRBJ2-7, with 7 positions matching TRBD2. CDR3 size: 16 residues. Trimming removed 1 base from V and 2 bases from J; junction bases left unmatched: 8. The germline V gene encodes CDR1 SGHDN and CDR2 FVKESK. CDR3 DNA: TGTGCCAGCAGCCAAGCGACGGGAGGCCCCCCCTACGAGCAGTACTTC. Translating gives CASSQATGGPPYEQYF. The variable domain in full, with the rest retrieved from reference TRBV14 and TRBJ2-7, is EAGVTQFPSHSVIEKGQTVTLRCDPISGHDNLYWYRRVMGKEIKFLLHFVKESKQDESGMPNNRFLAERTGGTYSTLKVQPAELEDSGVYFCASSQATGGPPYEQYFGPGTRLTVT.

V is TRBV7-3 and J is TRBJ2-3, with 7 bases that match TRBD2. Germline CDR1 is SGHTA and CDR2 is FQGTGA. V shed 2 bases, J shed 4 bases, and the junction held 3 bases outside the gene matches. The CDR3 extends over 14 amino acids. The CDR3 region has the DNA TGTGCCAGCAGCTTAGAACTAGCGTCAGATACGCAGTATTTT. Its translation: CASSLELASDTQYF.

This sequence joins TRBV5-1 and TRBJ2-7, with D tentatively TRBD1 or TRBD2 (6 bases each). This CDR3 comprises 18 residues. V was clipped by 4 bases and J by 0 bases, with 23 bases between them. Germline V lookup: CDR1 SGHRS, CDR2 YFSETQ. The CDR3 spells CASSTPSGAKGRSYEQYF. The CDR3, as DNA: TGCGCCAGCAGCACCCCCTCGGGGGCGAAGGGCCGCTCCTACGAGCAGTACTTC.

V is TRBV15 and J is TRBJ2-7; the D call may be TRBD1 or TRBD2 (5 bases each). Germline V lookup: CDR1 LNHNV, CDR2 YYDKDF (reference sequence). The CDR3 runs to 14 residues. The V gene lost 0 bases and the J gene lost 5 bases, with 11 bases spanning the gap. The CDR3 protein is CATSREGPLDEQYF. CDR3 nucleotide sequence: TGTGCCACCAGCAGAGAGGGACCTTTAGACGAGCAGTACTTC.

This chain uses TRBV5-1 with TRBJ2-2; D is possibly TRBD1 (6 bases). The CDR3 runs to 14 residues. The germline CDR1 and CDR2 sequences are SGHRS and YFSETQ. V lost 4 bases and J lost 6, with 13 bases in between. The DNA for the CDR3 is TGCGCCAGCAGCCCGGTGGCAGGGGCCGGGGAGCTGTTTTTT. Translating it yields CASSPVAGAGELFF.

The V and J genes are TRBV7-6 and TRBJ1-5, with a possible D match to TRBD1 (6 bases). V was clipped by 4 bases and J by 3 bases, with 10 bases between them. The length of the CDR3 is 14 residues. The germline CDR1 and CDR2 sequences are SGHVS and FNYEAQ. CDR3 in amino acids: CASSSGQPNQPQHF. The CDR3 DNA is TGTGCCAGCAGCTCTGGACAGCCCAATCAGCCCCAGCATTTT.

The rearrangement links TRBV7-2 to TRBJ1-5; 9 positions match TRBD1. V lost 5 bases to trimming and J lost 1 base; unmatched junction nucleotides: 6. The CDR3 length is 16 residues. Germline V CDR1 and CDR2: SGHTA, FQGNSA. The CDR3 reads CASSPGTGLSNQPQHF. CDR3 coding DNA: TGTGCCAGCAGCCCAGGGACAGGGTTGAGCAATCAGCCCCAGCATTTT. The variable domain in full, with the rest retrieved from reference TRBV7-2 and TRBJ1-5, is GAGVSQSPSNKVTEKGKDVELRCDPISGHTALYWYRQSLGQGLEFLIYFQGNSAPDKSGLPSDRFSAERTGGSVSTLTIQRTQQEDSAVYLCASSPGTGLSNQPQHFGDGTRLSIL.

This chain links TRBV25-1 with TRBJ2-1; tentatively, D is TRBD1 (6 bases). CDR1 is MGHDK, CDR2 SYGVNS, per germline. The CDR3 has 15 residues. V lost 4 bases and J lost 4, with 14 bases in between. CDR3: CASSGGRTAYNEQFF. CDR3 nucleotides: TGTGCCAGCAGTGGGGGCAGGACAGCGTACAATGAGCAGTTCTTC. The full variable domain, completed using reference TRBV25-1 and TRBJ2-1, is EADIYQTPRYLVIGTGKKITLECSQTMGHDKMYWYQQDPGMELHLIHYSYGVNSTEKGDLSSESTVSRIRTEHFPLTLESARPSHTSQYLCASSGGRTAYNEQFFGPGTRLTVL.

The chain is built from TRBV6-5 and TRBJ2-3; no clear D. Trimming shortened V by 2 bases and J by 1 base, and 7 bases separated the two germline ends. Germline loops: CDR1 MNHEY, CDR2 SVGAGI. This CDR3 spans 14 amino acids. The CDR3, as DNA: TGTGCCAGCAGTTACGGACGGCGCACAGATACGCAGTATTTT. It is translated as CASSYGRRTDTQYF.

This clone appeared a single time. Other DNA variants within this sample encode the same CDR3. The chain carries TRBV6-5 and TRBJ2-7; TRBD2 is a possible D gene (5 bases). The length of the CDR3 is 13 residues. From germline, CDR1 is MNHEY and CDR2 SVGAGI. Trimming took off 0 bases at V and 7 bases at J, with 10 bases between the two ends. Written as DNA, the CDR3 is TGTGCCAGCAGTTACTCGAGGACGGGGGAGCAGTACTTC. Translation gives CASSYSRTGEQYF.

This chain uses TRBV7-2 with TRBJ2-1; D is unresolved. The germline gives CDR1 SGHTA, CDR2 FQGNSA. The V end lost 4 bases, the J end lost 5 bases, and 15 bases lay between the germline ends. The CDR3 runs 15 residues. CDR3 sequence (DNA): TGTGCCAGCAGCTGGGGATTCCACCACCACAATGAGCAGTTCTTC. It codes for CASSWGFHHHNEQFF.

The chain joins TRBV7-2 to TRBJ1-2, with TRBD1 identical over 9 bases. The J segment lost 2 bases and the V segment lost 5 bases, leaving 18 bases of the junction unmatched. Looked up from germline, CDR1 is SGHTA and CDR2 is FQGNSA. The CDR3 totals 19 residues. In DNA form, the CDR3 reads TGTGCCAGCAGCCGTCTTAAGGGTCAAACAGGGGGCCCCAACTATGGCTACACCTTC. It specifies CASSRLKGQTGGPNYGYTF.

The chain has TRBV25-1 and TRBJ2-2; D may be TRBD1 (6 bases). V shed 5 bases and J shed 0 bases, with 10 bases lying between them. Germline-derived CDR1 and CDR2 are MGHDK and SYGVNS. CDR3 length equals 15 residues. CDR3 residues: CASSQQGTNTGELFF. The CDR3, as DNA: TGTGCCAGCAGTCAGCAGGGGACGAACACCGGGGAGCTGTTTTTT.